A single TCR beta chain is shown here with its context. In its sample, this clonotype was seen a few times. No antigen is known for it. The sample holds no much larger clone one base away, and base qualities are not on file. The library was produced with PCR. TCRdb lists the instrument as Illumina HiSeq 2500. Molecular barcoding was employed in the preparation of TCR libraries, with unique molecular identifiers being used to normalize TCRbeta repertoire quantification. The raw public data were reprocessed by TCRdb itself: fastp quality trimming at Q25, MiXCR clonotype calling, in-frame beta chains only. Merged by CDR3 protein, the rows form single entries marked with the most common genes and DNA. In this sample the table shows around 400,000 distinct CDR3 sequences, roughly 11% of which occur a single time. Of the sample, 4.5% to 7% is held by the ten largest clones. The data stem from a study of T-cell reconstitution after alpha-beta-depleted transplantation in children (dated by TCRdb to 2016 to 2017). Notes on the research overall: The study quantitatively tracked T-cell immune reconstitution after TCRalphabeta/CD19-depleted allogeneic hematopoietic cell transplantation in children using TCR repertoire profiling.

The cysteine opens and the phenylalanine closes a CDR3 of 14 amino acids. Here the CDR3 DNA is all that survives: 42 bases in frame from base 1. Sequences SGHTA (CDR1) and FQGTGA (CDR2) are obtained from the germline V gene. Trimming removed 5 bases from V and 6 bases from J, leaving 13 bases between the germline ends. This clonotype was sampled from a human donor who donated a stem cell graft to a child with acute myeloid leukemia. Recombination connected TRBV7-3 to TRBJ2-2; the D gene remains uncertain. Sequenced here: PBMCs from the stem cell graft donor, sampled from the stem cell graft. The DNA sequence follows: TGTGCCAGCAGCCCGGGCGGTTTGGCCGGGGAGCTGTTTTTT. This gives the protein CASSPGGLAGELFF.